These 30 T cell receptor beta chains were sequenced from one sample in a study of monozygotic twins with inflammatory bowel disease. TCRdb re-called the 5' RACE reads; one entry per CDR3 protein, DNA not given. The sample's table shows fewer than 450,000 distinct CDR3 sequences. Sequencing was performed on blood. The receptors here all came from a human donor with ulcerative colitis or Crohn's disease, or a healthy co-twin of an affected twin (not recorded which).

The chain couples TRBV27 to TRBJ2-3; TCRdb picks TRBD1, but there is no DNA to check that call. Germline-derived CDR1 and CDR2 are MNHEY and SMNVEV (reference sequence). This CDR3 spans 13 amino acids. The CDR3 protein is CASVDRVTDTQYF.

The V and J genes are TRBV19 and TRBJ1-5; no DNA is available, so the TRBD1 call from TCRdb remains unchecked. The CDR3 totals 15 residues. Germline loops: CDR1 LNHDA, CDR2 SQIVND (reference sequence). CDR3 loop: CASSITGWVNQPQHF.

The V gene is TRBV24-1, the J gene TRBJ2-7; TCRdb's D call, TRBD1, is unchecked because there is no DNA. The CDR3 spans 14 residues. The germline CDR1 and CDR2 sequences are KGHDR and SFDVKD. The CDR3 spells CATEGTGKPYEQYF.

The V call is TRBV4-1, the J call TRBJ1-6. CDR1 is MGHRA, CDR2 YSYEKL, per germline. The CDR3 runs to 16 residues. The CDR3 region is CASSQTDKWYNSPLHF.

The V call is TRBV20-1, the J call TRBJ2-1; without DNA, the TCRdb call of TRBD2 cannot be checked. The CDR3 is 19 amino acids. The germline V gene encodes CDR1 DFQATT and CDR2 SNEGSKA (reference sequence). This CDR3 reads CSARLGLAGGPGSLNEQFF.

The gene calls are TRBV20-1 and TRBJ2-7; absent DNA, TCRdb's TRBD2 call cannot be checked. CDR3 length equals 17 residues. Germline V gene sequence: CDR1 DFQATT, CDR2 SNEGSKA (reference sequence). Here the CDR3 reads CSARVFGRRGTTYEQYF.

The V gene is TRBV12-2, the J gene TRBJ2-2. TRBV12-2 is noted as a pseudogene. CDR3 length: 13 amino acids. This chain's CDR3 is CARIPRGTGELFF.

This chain uses TRBV7-8 with TRBJ2-7; TCRdb lists TRBD1, though no DNA is available to test this call. Germline values: CDR1 SGHVS, CDR2 FQNEAQ. CDR3 length equals 16 residues. The CDR3 spells CASSLLTGHGLYEQYF.

The chain recombines TRBV5-6 with TRBJ2-1; checking the TCRdb D call of TRBD1 is not possible without DNA. CDR1 and CDR2 (germline): SGHDT, YYEEEE. The CDR3 covers 15 residues. This chain's CDR3 is CASSLDAGAYNEQFF.

V gene TRBV7-2 combines with J gene TRBJ2-7; TCRdb gives TRBD1 as the D gene, but with no DNA this cannot be confirmed. The CDR3 covers 14 residues. Germline CDR1 and CDR2: SGHTA and FQGNSA. CDR3 residues: CASSLGPGAYEQYF. The full variable domain, rest sourced from reference TRBV7-2 and TRBJ2-7, is GAGVSQSPSNKVTEKGKDVELRCDPISGHTALYWYRQSLGQGLEFLIYFQGNSAPDKSGLPSDRFSAERTGGSVSTLTIQRTQQEDSAVYLCASSLGPGAYEQYFGPGTRLTVT.

The chain is built from TRBV20-1 and TRBJ2-4; TCRdb's D call of TRBD2 is untestable without DNA. Germline CDR1 and CDR2: DFQATT and SNEGSKA (reference sequence). This CDR3 comprises 15 residues. The CDR3 is CSASSGRWGKNIQYF.

This CDR3 is CSVLGTEREKLFF. This chain joins TRBV29-1 and TRBJ1-4; TCRdb's D call, TRBD1, is unchecked because there is no DNA. The CDR3 is made up of 13 amino acids. Germline CDR1 SQVTM, CDR2 ANQGSEA.

V usage is TRBV24-1 and J usage is TRBJ2-4; TCRdb lists TRBD1, though no DNA is available to test this call. CDR3 length: 17 amino acids. The germline V gene has CDR1 KGHDR and CDR2 SFDVKD. The CDR3 sequence is CATSDPTAPRAKNIQYF.

V and J are TRBV7-9 and TRBJ2-4; as DNA is missing, the TRBD1 call by TCRdb cannot be tested. This CDR3 is 14 amino acids long. The germline gives CDR1 SEHNR, CDR2 FQNEAQ (reference sequence). CDR3 amino acids: CASSIPGQGNIQYF. The full variable domain, with the rest looked up from reference TRBV7-9 and TRBJ2-4, is DTGVSQNPRHKITKRGQNVTFRCDPISEHNRLYWYRQTLGQGPEFLTYFQNEAQLEKSRLLSDRFSAERPKGSFSTLEIQRTEQGDSAMYLCASSIPGQGNIQYFGAGTRLSVL.

CDR3 sequence: CASSTSGGLTDTQYF. J is TRBJ2-3 and V is TRBV6-5; the TCRdb D gene call, TRBD2, has no DNA to confirm it. There are 15 residues in the CDR3. CDR1 and CDR2 (germline): MNHEY, SVGAGI.

V gene TRBV5-1 combines with J gene TRBJ2-4; TCRdb selects TRBD1, and the lack of DNA leaves this call unchecked. Germline V gene sequence: CDR1 SGHRS, CDR2 YFSETQ. This CDR3 has 16 residues. CDR3: CASSLDSRGGGNIQYF.

The chain carries TRBV28 and TRBJ1-5; absent DNA, TCRdb's TRBD1 call cannot be checked. Germline V gene lookup returns CDR1 MDHEN and CDR2 SYDVKM. CDR3 length: 14 residues. The CDR3 here is CASSLDWGGSPQHF.

The genes are TRBV6-1 and TRBJ2-3; TCRdb designates TRBD2, a call that cannot be tested without DNA. The V gene's germline CDR1 is MNHNS and CDR2 SASEGT. The CDR3 contains 17 residues. The CDR3 loop reads CASNNGGTSSSMETQYF.

The CDR3 loop reads CSANRGTGAYEQYF. This chain connects TRBV20-1 to TRBJ2-7; the TCRdb call, TRBD1, lacks DNA for checking. Germline values: CDR1 DFQATT, CDR2 SNEGSKA (reference sequence). This CDR3 comprises 14 residues.

The chain employs TRBV20-1 and TRBJ2-7. Germline V gene lookup returns CDR1 DFQATT and CDR2 SNEGSKA (reference sequence). The CDR3 runs to 15 residues. This CDR3 reads CSASNNAVETYEQYF.

V and J are TRBV6-6 and TRBJ2-7; TCRdb designates TRBD2, a call that cannot be tested without DNA. The CDR3 loop spans 14 amino acids. Looked up from germline, CDR1 is MNHNY and CDR2 is SVGAGI (reference sequence). This CDR3 reads CASRRRTPYYEQYF.

This chain uses TRBV7-9 with TRBJ1-1; TCRdb lists TRBD1, though no DNA is available to test this call. There are 15 residues in the CDR3. Germline assignment: CDR1 SEHNR and CDR2 FQNEAQ (reference sequence). The CDR3: CASSSRDSKNTEAFF.

The V and J genes are TRBV5-1 and TRBJ1-6; TCRdb's D call of TRBD1 is untestable without DNA. Germline assignment: CDR1 SGHRS and CDR2 YFSETQ. The CDR3 covers 15 residues. The chain's CDR3 is CASSGGTGGDSPLHF. Drawing the rest from reference TRBV5-1 and TRBJ1-6, the complete variable domain is KAGVTQTPRYLIKTRGQQVTLSCSPISGHRSVSWYQQTPGQGLQFLFEYFSETQRNKGNFPGRFSGRQFSNSRSEMNVSTLELGDSALYLCASSGGTGGDSPLHFGNGTRLTVT.

This chain connects TRBV29-1 to TRBJ2-6; TCRdb proposes TRBD1, but this gene call is untestable without DNA. CDR3 length: 14 residues. Per the germline V gene, CDR1 is SQVTM and CDR2 is ANQGSEA. CDR3 loop: CSVDVGPGANVLTF.

Here the CDR3 reads CASRGQAWNTDTQYF. The chain recombines TRBV7-2 with TRBJ2-3; the TRBD1 assignment by TCRdb is unverifiable without DNA. Germline values: CDR1 SGHTA, CDR2 FQGNSA. The CDR3 covers 15 residues.

The CDR3 spells CAISESAGEETQYF. The chain couples TRBV10-3 to TRBJ2-5. The length of the CDR3 is 14 residues. CDR1 is ENHRY, CDR2 SYGVKD, per germline.

This chain links TRBV4-1 with TRBJ2-4; TCRdb lists TRBD2, though no DNA is available to test this call. The CDR3 totals 15 residues. The germline CDR1 and CDR2 sequences are MGHRA and YSYEKL. CDR3 region: CASSQDQGLRNIQYF.

The chain couples TRBV28 to TRBJ2-1; with no DNA, the TCRdb D assignment of TRBD1 cannot be verified. This CDR3 has 18 amino acids. CDR1 is MDHEN and CDR2 is SYDVKM in the germline V gene. CDR3 sequence reads: CASSLWPVGQGVWNEQFF.

The rearrangement links TRBV20-1 to TRBJ2-1; TCRdb picks TRBD2, but there is no DNA to check that call. CDR3 size: 12 residues. Germline values: CDR1 DFQATT, CDR2 SNEGSKA (reference sequence). This CDR3 reads CSAKVGGTGQFF.

V usage is TRBV12-3 or TRBV12-4 and J usage is TRBJ2-7; TCRdb designates TRBD1, a call that cannot be tested without DNA. The CDR3 is 14 residues long. CDR3 sequence reads: CASTYGGGLYEQYF.